The 30 T cell receptor beta chains below were found in one sample sequenced in a study of cytomegalovirus exposure and HLA in healthy donors. The PCR had 60 Vbeta and 13 Jbeta primers. Sequenced by immunoSEQ multiplex PCR; TCRdb stores in-frame clones only, minus some. In the table there are fewer than 200,000 clones, around three quarters of which are singletons. The sequencing input was PBMCs. The source is a man aged 25-45 years in good health and CMV-seropositive.

This chain joins TRBV7-9 and TRBJ1-5; D possibly corresponds to TRBD1 (5 bases). From germline, CDR1 is SEHNR and CDR2 FQNEAQ (reference sequence). Trimming removed 5 bases from V and 5 bases from J, with 10 bases in between. This CDR3 comprises 13 residues. The CDR3 DNA sequence: TGTGCCAGCAGCCCCCAACAGGATCAGCCCCAGCATTTT. This encodes CASSPQQDQPQHF.

The rearrangement links TRBV18 to TRBJ2-2; 11 bases map to TRBD2. V shed 6 bases and J 4 bases; nucleotides not matched to a gene: 7. In germline, CDR1 is KGHSH, CDR2 LQKENI. The CDR3 has 16 residues. The CDR3 spells CASSETGLAGTGELFF. The CDR3 bases are TGTGCCAGCTCGGAGACTGGACTAGCGGGCACCGGGGAGCTGTTTTTT.

The chain carries TRBV29-1 and TRBJ2-7, with D possibly being TRBD1 (6 bases). The CDR3 consists of 13 residues. In germline, CDR1 is SQVTM, CDR2 ANQGSEA. With 6 bases removed from V and 3 bases from J, the gap between germline ends came to 15 bases. The DNA of the CDR3 is TGCAGCGTCACCAGGGACACCCTCTACGAGCAGTACTTC. This translates into CSVTRDTLYEQYF.

This clone was seen more than once but under ten times. The V call is TRBV27, the J call TRBJ1-6; TRBD1 is a possible D gene (5 bases). The germline V gene encodes CDR1 MNHEY and CDR2 SMNVEV (reference sequence). The CDR3 is made up of 16 amino acids. The V end lost 2 bases, the J end lost 0 bases, and 8 bases lay between the germline ends. The CDR3 region is CASSLQGRSYNSPLHF. For the CDR3, the DNA is TGTGCCAGCAGTTTACAGGGTCGCTCCTATAATTCACCCCTCCACTTT.

The rearrangement uses TRBV5-3 and TRBJ1-2; 9 positions agree with TRBD1. TRBV5-3 is an ORF, and what it does is uncertain. The CDR3 is 15 amino acids. Trimming removed 4 bases from V and 3 bases from J; junction bases left unmatched: 7. CDR3 amino acids: CARSPGQGKDYGYTF. The CDR3 DNA reads as TGTGCCAGAAGCCCTGGACAGGGGAAGGACTATGGCTACACCTTC.

A few counts support this clone. V and J are TRBV19 and TRBJ2-1; 11 bases are a match to TRBD2. Trimming cost V 0 bases and J 3 bases; bases outside gene matches: 7. This CDR3 has 18 residues. Germline CDR1 LNHDA, CDR2 SQIVND (reference sequence). The chain's CDR3 is CASSIDYLAGGHYNEQFF. CDR3 bases: TGTGCCAGTAGTATAGATTATCTAGCGGGGGGCCACTACAATGAGCAGTTCTTC.

V is TRBV5-1 and J is TRBJ2-2; 7 bases fit TRBD2. V trimming: 0 bases; J trimming: 2 bases; junction bases outside the gene matches: 1. The germline V gene has CDR1 SGHRS and CDR2 YFSETQ. This CDR3 is built from 15 residues. The CDR3 nucleotides are TGCGCCAGCAGCTTGGGACTAGCCAACACCGGGGAGCTGTTTTTT. This translates into CASSLGLANTGELFF.

This chain uses TRBV2 with TRBJ1-1; 9 bases agree with TRBD1. The CDR3 consists of 15 residues. With V trimmed by 4 bases and J by 1 base, 4 bases remained unmatched. CDR1 is SNHLY, CDR2 FYNNEI, per germline. Here the CDR3 reads CASSGDRGWNTEAFF. In nucleotides, the CDR3 is TGTGCCAGCAGTGGCGACAGGGGGTGGAACACTGAAGCTTTCTTT.

The chain recombines TRBV6-5 with TRBJ2-2; D possibly corresponds to TRBD2 (6 bases). The CDR3 consists of 14 residues. In germline, CDR1 is MNHEY, CDR2 SVGAGI. V lost 6 bases to trimming and J lost 3 bases, with 11 bases between them. CDR3 amino acids: CASRSPGDTGELFF. CDR3 bases: TGTGCCAGCAGGTCCCCGGGGGACACCGGGGAGCTGTTTTTT.

The CDR3 nucleotides read TGTGCCAGCAGCTTGGTCCCGGGACAGGGCAACACCGGGGAGCTGTTTTTT. Translating it yields CASSLVPGQGNTGELFF. The gene calls are TRBV7-3 and TRBJ2-2; 9 nucleotides align to TRBD1. V was pared by 3 bases and J by 2 bases, with 7 bases of the junction left unmatched. CDR3 length equals 17 residues. Germline V gene data show CDR1 as SGHTA and CDR2 as FQGTGA.

This clone was counted between two and nine times. The V call is TRBV27, the J call TRBJ1-2; a possible D gene is TRBD1 (5 bases). V shed 5 bases and J shed 3 bases, with 13 bases lying between them. Germline V gene sequence: CDR1 MNHEY, CDR2 SMNVEV (reference sequence). The CDR3 length is 14 residues. CDR3 region: CASSAGQGYYGYTF. The CDR3 DNA follows: TGTGCCAGCAGTGCCGGTCAGGGCTACTATGGCTACACCTTC.

The chain employs TRBV2 and TRBJ2-7; a weak D match, TRBD1 (5 bases). CDR3 length: 14 residues. V was shortened by 1 base and J by 0 bases, with 7 bases between the two germline ends. The germline V gene encodes CDR1 SNHLY and CDR2 FYNNEI. The CDR3 sequence is CASSEEDISYEQYF. CDR3 coding DNA: TGTGCCAGCAGTGAAGAGGACATCTCCTACGAGCAGTACTTC.

The CDR3 DNA sequence: TGCGCCAGCAGCCACTACGGACAGGGGAAGAATTCACCCCTCCACTTT. Its translation is CASSHYGQGKNSPLHF. The rearrangement joins TRBV4-1 to TRBJ1-6; TRBD1 matches at 9 bases. The CDR3 spans 16 residues. Germline values: CDR1 MGHRA, CDR2 YSYEKL. Trimming took 3 bases from V and 7 from J; bases not matched to a gene: 7.

J is TRBJ2-3 and V is TRBV11-1; a weak D match, TRBD1 (6 bases). The CDR3 loop spans 15 amino acids. V gave up 3 bases and J gave up 0 bases, with 10 bases separating them. Looked up from germline, CDR1 is SGHAT and CDR2 is FQDESV (reference sequence). DNA of the CDR3: TGTGCCAGCAGCTTTCTGGGACATAGCACAGATACGCAGTATTTT. Translation gives CASSFLGHSTDTQYF. The entire variable domain, with the rest obtained from reference TRBV11-1 and TRBJ2-3, is as follows: EAEVAQSPRYKITEKSQAVAFWCDPISGHATLYWYRQILGQGPELLVQFQDESVVDDSQLPKDRFSAERLKGVDSTLKIQPAELGDSAMYLCASSFLGHSTDTQYFGPGTRLTVL.

The rearrangement uses TRBV9 and TRBJ2-2; D is unclear. Germline V lookup: CDR1 SGDLS, CDR2 YYNGEE. V lost 0 bases and J lost 7, with 10 bases in between. This CDR3 is built from 14 residues. Here the CDR3 reads CASSVGPEHGELFF. The CDR3 DNA is TGTGCCAGCAGCGTAGGCCCCGAGCACGGGGAGCTGTTTTTT.

The CDR3 DNA is TGTGCCAGCAGCTTCCTCGGGGGGGGAGAGACCCAGTACTTC. Translation gives CASSFLGGGETQYF. The V gene is TRBV7-3, the J gene TRBJ2-5; 8 bases are shared with TRBD2. The CDR3 has 14 residues. Germline V CDR1 and CDR2: SGHTA, FQGTGA. Trimming cost V 3 bases and J 4 bases; bases outside gene matches: 4.

The rearrangement uses TRBV6-1 and TRBJ2-7, with TRBD1 identical over 9 bases. CDR3 length: 14 amino acids. Unmatched junction bases numbered 3, after V lost 6 bases and J lost 0 bases. CDR1 MNHNS and CDR2 SASEGT come from the germline V gene. CDR3 bases: TGTGCCAGCAGAACGGGACAGGGCTCCTACGAGCAGTACTTC. Translated, it gives CASRTGQGSYEQYF.

This clone appeared once. The rearrangement joins TRBV11-1 to TRBJ2-1; 8 positions agree with TRBD1. This CDR3 is 15 amino acids long. After removal of 2 bases from V and 5 bases from J, the junction contained 5 bases not matched to a gene. Germline V gives CDR1 SGHAT, CDR2 FQDESV (reference sequence). Written as DNA, the CDR3 is TGTGCCAGCAGCTTATGGACAGGGAGCGACAATGAGCAGTTCTTC. Its translation: CASSLWTGSDNEQFF. The whole variable domain, remainder taken from reference TRBV11-1 and TRBJ2-1, is EAEVAQSPRYKITEKSQAVAFWCDPISGHATLYWYRQILGQGPELLVQFQDESVVDDSQLPKDRFSAERLKGVDSTLKIQPAELGDSAMYLCASSLWTGSDNEQFFGPGTRLTVL.

The rearrangement uses TRBV6-1 and TRBJ1-3; 9 bases agree with TRBD1. Germline CDR1 reads MNHNS; CDR2 reads SASEGT. J gave up 3 bases and V 5 bases, and 5 bases lay outside the gene matches. The length of the CDR3 is 15 residues. CDR3 bases: TGTGCCAGCAGTCCCCGGACAGGGGATGGAAACACCATATATTTT. Protein product: CASSPRTGDGNTIYF.

The rearrangement links TRBV4-2 to TRBJ2-3; TRBD1 aligns across 8 bases. V trimming: 0 bases; J trimming: 4 bases; junction bases outside the gene matches: 6. Germline V CDR1 and CDR2: LGHNA, YNFKEQ. The CDR3 covers 16 residues. For the CDR3, the DNA is TGTGCCAGCAGCCAAGATATTGGACAGGGTTCAGATACGCAGTATTTT. It yields the protein CASSQDIGQGSDTQYF.

The rearrangement links TRBV5-4 to TRBJ2-2; 11 bases align to TRBD2. The CDR3 spans 17 residues. J was trimmed by 7 bases and V by 2 bases; bases with no gene match: 10. Germline V gene lookup returns CDR1 SGHNT and CDR2 YYREEE (reference sequence). CDR3 sequence reads: CASSFKTSGDLSGELFF. The CDR3 nucleotides read TGTGCCAGCAGCTTTAAGACTAGCGGGGATCTTAGCGGGGAGCTGTTTTTT.

This rearrangement joins TRBV27 to TRBJ1-4; perhaps TRBD1 as D (5 bases). Germline lookup yields CDR1 MNHEY and CDR2 SMNVEV (reference sequence). The CDR3 sequence is 14 residues long. Deletions cut 3 bases from V and 6 bases from J, with 11 bases between. The CDR3 spells CASSFLGGDEKLFF. CDR3 DNA: TGTGCCAGCAGTTTTCTTGGGGGGGATGAAAAACTGTTTTTT.

The chain carries TRBV4-3 and TRBJ2-7, with 9 bases that match TRBD1. The CDR3 consists of 15 residues. The germline V gene has CDR1 LGHNA and CDR2 YSLEER. The trim removed 3 bases at V and 5 bases at J, leaving 8 bases unmatched. CDR3 in amino acids: CASSQAGTGFDEQYF. In DNA form, the CDR3 reads TGCGCCAGCAGCCAGGCCGGGACAGGGTTCGACGAGCAGTACTTC.

J is TRBJ2-4 and V is TRBV5-1; 9 nucleotides line up with TRBD2. Trimming took 4 bases from V and 9 from J; bases not matched to a gene: 11. Germline values: CDR1 SGHRS, CDR2 YFSETQ. The CDR3 has 15 amino acids. The DNA of the CDR3 is TGCGCCAGCAGCCCTGCGGCGGGGGGGCCGGGCATTCAGTACTTC. This gives the protein CASSPAAGGPGIQYF.

The chain carries TRBV5-1 and TRBJ2-2, with TRBD2 matching 7 bases. CDR3 length: 16 amino acids. V lost 3 bases and J lost 5; bases outside the gene matches: 10. Per the germline V gene, CDR1 is SGHRS and CDR2 is YFSETQ. As DNA, the CDR3 is TGCGCCAGCAGCTCACCGGGACTACCAATTACCGGGGAGCTGTTTTTT. As protein: CASSSPGLPITGELFF.

CDR3 sequence (DNA): TGTGCCAGCTGGCGGGGGGGTATCAAAAACATTCAGTACTTC. This encodes CASWRGGIKNIQYF. V is TRBV2 and J is TRBJ2-4; 9 bases line up with TRBD2. Germline CDR1 is SNHLY and CDR2 is FYNNEI. This CDR3 is built from 14 residues. V lost 8 bases to trimming and J lost 3 bases; unmatched junction nucleotides: 5.

The V call is TRBV6-5, the J call TRBJ1-5; a possible D gene is TRBD1 (6 bases). Trimming removed 2 bases from V and 6 bases from J, with 14 bases in between. CDR3 length equals 15 residues. Germline CDR1 MNHEY, CDR2 SVGAGI. CDR3 loop: CASSYGAGETQPQHF. The CDR3 nucleotides are TGTGCCAGCAGTTACGGGGCAGGGGAGACTCAGCCCCAGCATTTT.

This clone appeared a single time. The chain links TRBV5-5 to TRBJ1-2; 7 bases are shared with TRBD1. Trimming at V came to 3 bases and at J to 6 bases, leaving 2 bases not matched to a gene. Germline lookup yields CDR1 SGHKS and CDR2 YYEKEE (reference sequence). The CDR3 has 12 residues. The CDR3 bases are TGTGCCAGCAGCTCACAGGGGAATGGCTACACCTTC. It specifies CASSSQGNGYTF.

The genes are TRBV6-1 and TRBJ2-3, with 14 bases that match TRBD2. J was trimmed by 6 bases and V by 4 bases; bases with no gene match: 12. CDR1 and CDR2 (germline): MNHNS, SASEGT. This CDR3 is 18 amino acids long. CDR3 residues: CASSGSSTSGGAGDTQYF. DNA for the CDR3: TGTGCCAGCAGTGGTTCATCGACTAGCGGGGGGGCCGGCGATACGCAGTATTTT.

V gene TRBV5-1 combines with J gene TRBJ2-3; TRBD2 aligns across 7 bases. Germline V lookup: CDR1 SGHRS, CDR2 YFSETQ. With V trimmed by 2 bases and J by 0 bases, 9 bases remained unmatched. The CDR3 is 17 residues long. The CDR3, as DNA: TGCGCCAGCAGCTTAATCACTCGCGGGGGTAGCACAGATACGCAGTATTTT. Protein sequence: CASSLITRGGSTDTQYF.